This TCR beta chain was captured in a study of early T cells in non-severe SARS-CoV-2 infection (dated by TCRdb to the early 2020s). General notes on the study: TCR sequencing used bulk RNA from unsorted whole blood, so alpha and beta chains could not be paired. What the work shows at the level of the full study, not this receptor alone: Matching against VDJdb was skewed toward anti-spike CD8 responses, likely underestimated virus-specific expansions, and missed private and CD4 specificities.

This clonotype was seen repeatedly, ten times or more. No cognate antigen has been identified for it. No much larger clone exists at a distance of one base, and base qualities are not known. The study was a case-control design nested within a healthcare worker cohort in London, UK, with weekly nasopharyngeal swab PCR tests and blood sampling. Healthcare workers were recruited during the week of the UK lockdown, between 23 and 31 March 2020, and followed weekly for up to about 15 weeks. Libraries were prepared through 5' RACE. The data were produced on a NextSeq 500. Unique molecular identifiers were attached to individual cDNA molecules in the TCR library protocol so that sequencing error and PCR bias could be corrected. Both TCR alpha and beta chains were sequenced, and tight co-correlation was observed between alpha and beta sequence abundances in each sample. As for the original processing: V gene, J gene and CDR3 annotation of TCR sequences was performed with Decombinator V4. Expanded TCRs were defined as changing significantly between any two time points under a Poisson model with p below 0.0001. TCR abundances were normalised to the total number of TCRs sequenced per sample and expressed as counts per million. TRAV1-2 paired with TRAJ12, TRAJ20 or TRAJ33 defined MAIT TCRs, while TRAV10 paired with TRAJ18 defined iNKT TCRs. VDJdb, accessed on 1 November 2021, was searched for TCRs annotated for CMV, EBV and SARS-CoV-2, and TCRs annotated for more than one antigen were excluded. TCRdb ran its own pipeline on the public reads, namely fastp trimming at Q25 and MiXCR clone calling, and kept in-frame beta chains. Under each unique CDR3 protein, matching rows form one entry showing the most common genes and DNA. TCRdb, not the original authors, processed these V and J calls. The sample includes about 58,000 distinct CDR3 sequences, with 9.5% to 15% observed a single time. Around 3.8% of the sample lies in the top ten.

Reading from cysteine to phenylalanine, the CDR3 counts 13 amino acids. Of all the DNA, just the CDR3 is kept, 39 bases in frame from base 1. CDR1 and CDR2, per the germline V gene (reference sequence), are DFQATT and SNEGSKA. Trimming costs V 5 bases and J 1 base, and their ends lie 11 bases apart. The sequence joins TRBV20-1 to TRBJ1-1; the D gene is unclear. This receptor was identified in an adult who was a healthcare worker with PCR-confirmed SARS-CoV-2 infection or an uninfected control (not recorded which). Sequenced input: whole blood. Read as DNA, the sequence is TGCAGTGCTGTACCCCATTGGAACACTGAAGCTTTCTTT. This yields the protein CSAVPHWNTEAFF.